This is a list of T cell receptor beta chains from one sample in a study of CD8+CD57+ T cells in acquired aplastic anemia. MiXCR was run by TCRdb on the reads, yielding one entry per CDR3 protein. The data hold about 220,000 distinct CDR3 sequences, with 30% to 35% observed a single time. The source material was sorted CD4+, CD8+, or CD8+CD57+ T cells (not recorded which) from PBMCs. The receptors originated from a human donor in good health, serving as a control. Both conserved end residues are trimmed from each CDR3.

CDR3 protein: ASIRGGNYGYT
V gene: TRBV7-6
J gene: TRBJ1-2

CDR3 protein: ASSISQGLMNTEAF
V gene: TRBV19
J gene: TRBJ1-1

CDR3 protein: ASSSPPFGQERNPEAF
V gene: TRBV7-9
J gene: TRBJ1-1

CDR3 protein: ASFSGWTQY
V gene: TRBV6-5
J gene: TRBJ2-5

CDR3 protein: SSWGGSSYNEQF
V gene: TRBV20-1
J gene: TRBJ2-1

CDR3 protein: ASSEWAGASGANVLT
V gene: TRBV6-1
J gene: TRBJ2-6

CDR3 protein: ASSLWGQGGGTGANVLT
V gene: TRBV12-3/TRBV12-4
J gene: TRBJ2-6

CDR3 protein: TSSFGEDTEAF
V gene: TRBV12-3/TRBV12-4
J gene: TRBJ1-1

CDR3 protein: ASSLRSRGQLGEQY
V gene: TRBV5-5
J gene: TRBJ2-7

CDR3 protein: SAIRTSGRWTDTQY
V gene: TRBV20-1
J gene: TRBJ2-3

CDR3 protein: ASSLARQGYGGYT
V gene: TRBV11-1
J gene: TRBJ1-2

CDR3 protein: ASRAVYAANYGYT
V gene: TRBV5-1
J gene: TRBJ1-2

CDR3 protein: ASSPDRATNTEAF
V gene: TRBV18
J gene: TRBJ1-1

CDR3 protein: ASSGLAVPYNEQF
V gene: TRBV6-1
J gene: TRBJ2-1

CDR3 protein: SAREFGSHYEQY
V gene: TRBV20-1
J gene: TRBJ2-7

CDR3 protein: ASSSGGNTDTQY
V gene: TRBV19
J gene: TRBJ2-3

CDR3 protein: ASSESRGYYGYT
V gene: TRBV10-2
J gene: TRBJ1-2

CDR3 protein: ASSVGTVGYT
V gene: TRBV5-5
J gene: TRBJ1-2

CDR3 protein: ASSLAYGIFNYGYT
V gene: TRBV5-4
J gene: TRBJ1-2

CDR3 protein: ASSYSGQGGAEAF
V gene: TRBV6-5
J gene: TRBJ1-1

CDR3 protein: ASSPGWAETQY
V gene: TRBV7-2
J gene: TRBJ2-5

CDR3 protein: ASSPRAAGFQPQH
V gene: TRBV2
J gene: TRBJ1-5

CDR3 protein: ASSRDRPAGYT
V gene: TRBV12-3/TRBV12-4
J gene: TRBJ1-2

CDR3 protein: RPPGQY
V gene: TRBV29-1
J gene: TRBJ2-7

CDR3 protein: ASSRGQGMRDYGYT
V gene: TRBV6-1
J gene: TRBJ1-2

CDR3 protein: ATSSRDSIYGYT
V gene: TRBV15
J gene: TRBJ1-2

CDR3 protein: ASGSPIQETQY
V gene: TRBV12-5
J gene: TRBJ2-5

CDR3 protein: ASSPGTGTPGTEAF
V gene: TRBV3-1
J gene: TRBJ1-1

CDR3 protein: SARGGVILRLF
V gene: TRBV20-1
J gene: TRBJ1-4

CDR3 protein: ASSPSRGGDYGYT
V gene: TRBV19
J gene: TRBJ1-2

CDR3 protein: AISALETGSQETQY
V gene: TRBV10-3
J gene: TRBJ2-5

CDR3 protein: ASKPPRTSSHNGQF
V gene: TRBV12-3/TRBV12-4
J gene: TRBJ2-1

CDR3 protein: ASSQDTSGEPYEQY
V gene: TRBV4-2
J gene: TRBJ2-7

CDR3 protein: ASSERQGKETQY
V gene: TRBV2
J gene: TRBJ2-5

CDR3 protein: ASSLAEGAQSGYT
V gene: TRBV5-1
J gene: TRBJ1-2

CDR3 protein: ASSGVRGF
V gene: TRBV2
J gene: TRBJ1-1

CDR3 protein: ASSLSGGDYGYT
V gene: TRBV5-5
J gene: TRBJ1-2

CDR3 protein: SARMPGVEKLF
V gene: TRBV20-1
J gene: TRBJ1-4

CDR3 protein: ASSLIGLAGSTDTQY
V gene: TRBV11-2
J gene: TRBJ2-3

CDR3 protein: ASSVVSGRGPSADTQY
V gene: TRBV9
J gene: TRBJ2-3

CDR3 protein: ASSLSGSRGEGNEKLF
V gene: TRBV12-3/TRBV12-4
J gene: TRBJ1-4

CDR3 protein: ASRKDRVQETQY
V gene: TRBV7-2
J gene: TRBJ2-5

CDR3 protein: ASSWGGISTYEQY
V gene: TRBV7-2
J gene: TRBJ2-7

CDR3 protein: ASSDSGGPGEQF
V gene: TRBV2
J gene: TRBJ2-1

CDR3 protein: ATSYEGRGPGNEQF
V gene: TRBV15
J gene: TRBJ2-1

CDR3 protein: AISESLGGLKTQY
V gene: TRBV10-3
J gene: TRBJ2-5

CDR3 protein: ASVSSGGYYEQY
V gene: TRBV7-2
J gene: TRBJ2-7

CDR3 protein: ASTPPGTDPNQPQH
V gene: TRBV9
J gene: TRBJ1-5

CDR3 protein: SVFNTGTGGGNTQY
V gene: TRBV29-1
J gene: TRBJ2-3

CDR3 protein: ASSRTGASEANVLT
V gene: TRBV11-1
J gene: TRBJ2-6

CDR3 protein: ASSEEEPTEAF
V gene: TRBV2
J gene: TRBJ1-1

CDR3 protein: ASSAPGLRQGNTEAF
V gene: TRBV9
J gene: TRBJ1-1

CDR3 protein: ASSPTSYNSPLH
V gene: TRBV12-3/TRBV12-4
J gene: TRBJ1-6